The next 6 T cell receptor beta chains were all read from a single sample in a study of T cells in Graves' hyperthyroidism and ophthalmopathy. The TCR beta CDR3 regions underwent amplification using RNA transcripts as the source. HTBI primers were employed in a first-round RT-PCR of the TCR CDR3. TCRdb redid the calling of the multiplex PCR reads with MiXCR, one entry per CDR3 protein. Here the sample spans hundreds of thousands of distinct CDR3 sequences, about half being singletons. The source material was peripheral blood or thyroid tissue (not recorded which). These receptors were collected from a woman younger than 35 with Graves' hyperthyroidism.

This clonotype was seen ten or more times. J is TRBJ1-2 and V is TRBV2; D perhaps matches TRBD1 (5 bases). The germline V gene encodes CDR1 SNHLY and CDR2 FYNNEI. The CDR3 consists of 14 residues. V was clipped by 3 bases and J by 4 bases, with 12 bases between them. The CDR3 loop reads CASSEGGEIYGYTF. The CDR3 DNA reads TGTGCCAGCAGTGAGGGGGGGGAGATCTATGGCTACACCTTC.

This clonotype occurred many times. The V gene is TRBV7-9, the J gene TRBJ2-5; 8 bases align to TRBD2. The CDR3 extends over 16 amino acids. Trimming removed 1 base from V and 2 bases from J; junction bases left unmatched: 6. The germline V gene encodes CDR1 SEHNR and CDR2 FQNEAQ (reference sequence). Written as DNA, the CDR3 is TGTGCCAGCAGCTTAGGTGGCGGGAGGAGACAAGAGACCCAGTACTTC. The encoded protein is CASSLGGGRRQETQYF.

As concerns this clonotype: The junction departs from the called germline gene at one end, perhaps through a read error. J is TRBJ1-5 and V is TRBV10-3; D remains ambiguous. Germline values: CDR1 ENHRY, CDR2 SYGVKD. This CDR3 has 14 amino acids. The CDR3 here is CASSYAERDQPQHF. CDR3 in DNA: TGTGCCAGCAGTTACGCTGAGAGGGATCAGCCCCAGCATTTT.

This clonotype was counted only a few times. The chain uses TRBV7-9 and TRBJ1-4; no definite D call. Germline V gene data show CDR1 as SEHNR and CDR2 as FQNEAQ (reference sequence). Deletions cut 1 base from V and 8 bases from J, with 8 bases between. This CDR3 spans 13 amino acids. The CDR3 is CASSLGIGEKLFF. The DNA for the CDR3 is TGTGCCAGCAGCTTAGGGATAGGAGAAAAACTGTTTTTT.

The table lists this clonotype with a few counts. J is TRBJ2-2 and V is TRBV15, with D unresolved. Trimming took 1 base from V and 8 from J, leaving 11 bases between them. The CDR3 sequence is 14 residues long. Germline assignment: CDR1 LNHNV and CDR2 YYDKDF (reference sequence). CDR3 residues: CATSRGKELGELFF. CDR3 DNA sequence: TGTGCCACCAGCAGAGGGAAGGAGTTAGGGGAGCTGTTTTTT.

This clonotype is a singleton in its sample. A much larger clone differs from this one at a single base, so this may be a read error. The gene calls are TRBV25-1 and TRBJ1-6; a weak D match, TRBD1 (5 bases). The V gene's germline CDR1 is MGHDK and CDR2 SYGVNS. CDR3 size: 14 residues. V lost 6 bases to trimming and J lost 12 bases, with 18 bases between them. The CDR3 loop is CASSTPNRNLPLHF. CDR3 DNA: TGTGCCAGCAGCACCCCAAACAGGAACTTACCCCTCCACTTT.